These 17 T cell receptor beta chains originate from one sample sequenced in a study of T cells after yellow fever vaccination. TCRdb used MiXCR to reprocess the 5' RACE reads, holding one entry per CDR3 protein. The sample has more than 300,000 distinct CDR3 sequences; approximately 4% are singletons. Here the sequenced sample was PBMCs, taken 15 days after the yellow fever booster vaccination. The receptors stem from a man younger than 35 who received the YFV17D yellow fever vaccine.

V is TRBV27 and J is TRBJ2-7, with 10 bases lining up with TRBD1. The CDR3 has 15 amino acids. The V and J ends lost 1 base and 6 bases, in that order; junction bases with no gene match: 6. CDR1 is MNHEY and CDR2 is SMNVEV in the germline V gene (reference sequence). The CDR3 coding sequence is TGTGCCAGCAGTTTATGGAAGACAGGGGGCGGCGAGCAGTACTTC. This translates into CASSLWKTGGGEQYF.

The chain couples TRBV23-1 to TRBJ1-1; tentative D call: TRBD1 (5 bases). TRBV23-1 is assigned to the ORF class and has an uncertain function. V was shortened by 2 bases and J by 2 bases, with 12 bases between the two germline ends. This CDR3 region has 15 residues. The CDR3 loop reads CASSQTGHRNTEAFF. CDR3 nucleotide sequence: TGCGCCAGCAGTCAAACAGGTCACAGAAACACTGAAGCTTTCTTT.

At least ten counts were recorded for this clonotype. This chain uses TRBV29-1 with TRBJ2-5; D is uncertain. The CDR3 extends over 13 amino acids. With 0 bases removed from V and 5 bases from J, the gap between germline ends came to 10 bases. Germline-derived CDR1 and CDR2 are SQVTM and ANQGSEA. The CDR3 loop is CSVEEIEWETQYF. The CDR3 nucleotides are TGCAGCGTTGAAGAGATTGAGTGGGAGACCCAGTACTTC.

There are a few counts of this clonotype. The chain joins TRBV30 to TRBJ1-2; no clear D. With 1 base removed from V and 7 bases from J, the gap between germline ends came to 10 bases. The CDR3 is 12 amino acids. The germline CDR1 and CDR2 sequences are GTSNPN and SVGIG (reference sequence). Written as DNA, the CDR3 is TGTGCCTGGAGTGGGACCGCCGCTGGCTACACCTTC. It codes for CAWSGTAAGYTF.

J is TRBJ1-5 and V is TRBV20-1; a possible D gene is TRBD1 (5 bases). Trimming removed 1 base at V and 7 bases at J, with 14 bases between. Germline loops: CDR1 DFQATT, CDR2 SNEGSKA (reference sequence). This CDR3 spans 14 amino acids. CDR3 protein: CSARAVGGKQPQHF. In DNA, the CDR3 is TGCAGTGCTAGAGCGGTGGGGGGGAAACAGCCCCAGCATTTT.

This clonotype was observed at least ten times. The rearrangement links TRBV7-8 to TRBJ1-2; perhaps TRBD1 as D (6 bases). Germline V lookup: CDR1 SGHVS, CDR2 FQNEAQ. Trimming cost V 1 base and J 7 bases, with 10 bases left between them. The CDR3 is made up of 13 amino acids. For the CDR3, the DNA is TGTGCCAGCAGCTTAGACAGGGAAAGTGGCTACACCTTC. It translates to CASSLDRESGYTF.

A few counts support this clonotype. The CDR3 reads CASRPGGQASYEQYF. The CDR3 DNA is TGCGCCAGCAGACCCGGGGGACAGGCGTCCTACGAGCAGTACTTC. J is TRBJ2-7 and V is TRBV5-1, with TRBD1 matching 8 bases. This CDR3 comprises 15 residues. The V gene's germline CDR1 is SGHRS and CDR2 YFSETQ. The V gene end was trimmed by 5 bases and the J gene end by 1 base; junction bases not matched to a gene: 8.

Many counts were recorded for this clonotype. The gene calls are TRBV7-2 and TRBJ2-7; D may be TRBD1 (6 bases). Germline CDR1 reads SGHTA; CDR2 reads FQGNSA. V shed 1 base and J shed 2 bases, with 6 bases lying between them. CDR3 size: 13 residues. The DNA for the CDR3 is TGTGCCAGCAGCTTAGAGGGGGCCTACGAGCAGTACGTC. The encoded protein is CASSLEGAYEQYV.

This clonotype occurred a few times. The genes are TRBV12-3 or TRBV12-4 and TRBJ2-5, with D maybe TRBD2 (6 bases). Trimming stripped 5 bases from V and 7 bases from J, with 11 bases between. CDR3 length equals 12 residues. Written as DNA, the CDR3 is TGTGCCAGCAGTCGCGGGGCCGGGACCCAGTACTTC. Its translation: CASSRGAGTQYF.

This clonotype has a count of ten or more. The V call is TRBV10-3, the J call TRBJ1-3; D remains ambiguous. The CDR3 totals 15 residues. Trimming stripped 0 bases from V and 1 base from J, with 7 bases between. In germline, CDR1 is ENHRY, CDR2 SYGVKD. CDR3 sequence reads: CAISESSGSGNTIYF. The DNA for the CDR3 is TGTGCCATCAGTGAGTCGAGCGGTTCTGGAAACACCATATATTTT.

This clonotype was found many times. The V gene is TRBV20-1, the J gene TRBJ2-7; D remains unclear. The germline V gene has CDR1 DFQATT and CDR2 SNEGSKA (reference sequence). CDR3 length: 14 amino acids. With 0 bases removed from V and 0 bases from J, the gap between germline ends came to 9 bases. The CDR3 nucleotides read TGCAGTGCTAGAGATCGGATTAGCTCCTACGAGCAGTACGTC. Translating gives CSARDRISSYEQYV.

This clonotype occurred many times. The chain combines TRBV4-3 with TRBJ1-2; the match to TRBD1 covers 8 bases. This CDR3 has 17 amino acids. From germline, CDR1 is LGHNA and CDR2 YSLEER. The V and J ends lost 0 bases and 8 bases, in that order; junction bases with no gene match: 14. The CDR3 loop reads CASSQDQGAALGEGYTF. CDR3 DNA: TGCGCCAGCAGCCAAGATCAGGGGGCGGCCTTGGGGGAAGGCTACACCTTC.

The V call is TRBV25-1, the J call TRBJ2-1; a weak D match, TRBD1 (5 bases). Deletions cut 7 bases from V and 4 bases from J, with 32 bases between. This CDR3 has 20 residues. The germline V gene encodes CDR1 MGHDK and CDR2 SYGVNS. The CDR3 nucleotides read TGTGCCAGCACCAAGGCCTGGTCTACCTGCCATGGACACCCTTACAATGAGCAGTTCTTC. Translated, it gives CASTKAWSTCHGHPYNEQFF.

The sample holds many counts of this clonotype. The chain uses TRBV20-1 and TRBJ2-3, with 16 bases matching TRBD2. The CDR3 spans 16 residues. Losses at the gene ends were 5 bases for V and 3 bases for J; bases not matched to a gene: 5. Germline V CDR1 and CDR2: DFQATT, SNEGSKA (reference sequence). Here the CDR3 reads CSAGTSGGAGTDTQYF. The CDR3 nucleotides are TGCAGTGCTGGGACTAGCGGGGGGGCGGGGACAGATACGCAGTATTTT.

This clonotype was recorded many times. The rearrangement uses TRBV18 and TRBJ1-1; D call uncertain. V was clipped by 4 bases and J by 5 bases, with 20 bases between them. The germline CDR1 and CDR2 sequences are KGHSH and LQKENI. This CDR3 contains 16 residues. The CDR3 loop reads CASSRIDQRRGTEAFF. DNA of the CDR3: TGTGCCAGCTCACGAATAGATCAAAGGAGAGGTACTGAAGCTTTCTTT.

The chain uses TRBV7-2 and TRBJ2-1; D is undetermined. CDR1 and CDR2 (germline): SGHTA, FQGNSA. This CDR3 is built from 15 residues. The V end lost 0 bases, the J end lost 3 bases, and 9 bases lay between the germline ends. The CDR3 nucleotides are TGTGCCAGCAGCTTAGCGGCGGTGGGCTACAATGAGCAGTTCTTC. Residues: CASSLAAVGYNEQFF.

This clonotype was detected only a few times. The V and J genes are TRBV5-4 and TRBJ2-7, with D perhaps being TRBD1 or TRBD2 (5 bases each). This CDR3 spans 14 amino acids. Germline values: CDR1 SGHNT, CDR2 YYREEE (reference sequence). V was cut by 2 bases and J by 6 bases, with 15 bases left in between. The CDR3 bases are TGTGCCAGCAGCTTTGGGCCAGGGAGTGGCGAGCAGTACGTC. Amino acids: CASSFGPGSGEQYV.